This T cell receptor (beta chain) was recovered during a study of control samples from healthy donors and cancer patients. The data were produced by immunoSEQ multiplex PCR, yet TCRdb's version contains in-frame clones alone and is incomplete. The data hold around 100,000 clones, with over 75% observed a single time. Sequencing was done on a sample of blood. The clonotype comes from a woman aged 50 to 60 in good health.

This CDR3 is CASSLGRGANYGYTF. Written as DNA, the CDR3 is TGTGCCAGCAGCTTGGGGAGGGGAGCTAACTATGGCTACACCTTC. This sequence joins TRBV7-9 and TRBJ1-2; a possible D gene is TRBD1 (5 bases). There are 15 residues in the CDR3. The V and J ends lost 3 bases and 0 bases respectively, with 11 bases between them. CDR1 and CDR2 (germline): SEHNR, FQNEAQ (reference sequence).